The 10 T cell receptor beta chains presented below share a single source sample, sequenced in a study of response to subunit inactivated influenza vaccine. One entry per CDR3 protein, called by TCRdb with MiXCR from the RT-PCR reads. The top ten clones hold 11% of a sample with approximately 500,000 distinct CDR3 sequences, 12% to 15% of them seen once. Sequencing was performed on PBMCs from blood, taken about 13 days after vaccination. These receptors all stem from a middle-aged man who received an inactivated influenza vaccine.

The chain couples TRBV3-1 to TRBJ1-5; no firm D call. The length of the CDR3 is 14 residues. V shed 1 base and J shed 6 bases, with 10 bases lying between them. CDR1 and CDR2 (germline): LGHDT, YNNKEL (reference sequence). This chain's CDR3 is CASSQAGDRQPQHF. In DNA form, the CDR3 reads TGTGCCAGCAGCCAAGCCGGGGATCGTCAGCCCCAGCATTTT. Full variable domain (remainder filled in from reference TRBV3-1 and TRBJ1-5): DTAVSQTPKYLVTQMGNDKSIKCEQNLGHDTMYWYKQDSKKFLKIMFSYNNKELIINETVPNRFSPKSPDKAHLNLHINSLELGDSAVYFCASSQAGDRQPQHFGDGTRLSIL.

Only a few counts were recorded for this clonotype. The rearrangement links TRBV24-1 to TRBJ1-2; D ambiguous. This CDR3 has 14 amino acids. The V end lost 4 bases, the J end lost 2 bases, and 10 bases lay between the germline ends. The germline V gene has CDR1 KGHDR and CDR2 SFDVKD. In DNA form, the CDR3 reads TGTGCCACCAGTGAAGGGCAGCTAAACTATGGCTACACCTTC. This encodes CATSEGQLNYGYTF.

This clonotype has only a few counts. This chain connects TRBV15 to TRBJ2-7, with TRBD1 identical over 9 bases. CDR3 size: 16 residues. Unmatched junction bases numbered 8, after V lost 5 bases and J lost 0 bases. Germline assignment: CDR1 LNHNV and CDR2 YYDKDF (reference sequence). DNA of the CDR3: TGTGCCACCAGCGCGCACTGGACAGGGGCCTCCTACGAGCAGTACTTC. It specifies CATSAHWTGASYEQYF.

CDR3 sequence reads: CASSSIGGDTQYF. The CDR3 DNA sequence: TGTGCCAGCAGCTCAATCGGAGGGGATACGCAGTATTTT. The rearrangement uses TRBV11-1 and TRBJ2-3; weak D call: TRBD2 (6 bases). The CDR3 consists of 13 residues. Germline assignment: CDR1 SGHAT and CDR2 FQDESV (reference sequence). Trimming shortened V by 4 bases and J by 6 bases, and 11 bases separated the two germline ends.

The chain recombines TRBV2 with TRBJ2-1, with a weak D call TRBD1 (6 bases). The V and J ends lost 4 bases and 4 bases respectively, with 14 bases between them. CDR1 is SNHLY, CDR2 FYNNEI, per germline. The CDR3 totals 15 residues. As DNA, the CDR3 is TGTGCCAGCAGTGGTCACCGGGACAATTACAATGAGCAGTTCTTC. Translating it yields CASSGHRDNYNEQFF.

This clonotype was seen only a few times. Here the CDR3 DNA reads TGTGCCAGCAGCTCTTTGACAGGGATGAACACTGAAGCTTTCTTT. Its translation: CASSSLTGMNTEAFF. The rearrangement uses TRBV11-2 and TRBJ1-1, with TRBD1 matching over 7 bases. CDR1 and CDR2 from the germline V gene are SGHAT and FQNNGV. The CDR3 contains 15 residues. J lost 0 bases, V lost 4 bases, and 5 bases had no gene match.

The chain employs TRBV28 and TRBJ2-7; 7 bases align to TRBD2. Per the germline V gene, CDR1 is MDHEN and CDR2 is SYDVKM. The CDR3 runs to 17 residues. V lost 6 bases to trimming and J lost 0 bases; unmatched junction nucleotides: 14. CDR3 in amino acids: CASRELAPAYSSYEQYF. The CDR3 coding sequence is TGTGCCAGCAGGGAACTAGCGCCCGCGTACAGCTCCTACGAGCAGTACTTC.

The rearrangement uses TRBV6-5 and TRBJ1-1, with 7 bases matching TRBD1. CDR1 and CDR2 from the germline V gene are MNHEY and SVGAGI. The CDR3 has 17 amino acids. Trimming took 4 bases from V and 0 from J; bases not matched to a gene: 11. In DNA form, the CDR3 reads TGTGCCAGCAGTTCTTATCGACAGGGTCGGGTGAACACTGAAGCTTTCTTT. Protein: CASSSYRQGRVNTEAFF.

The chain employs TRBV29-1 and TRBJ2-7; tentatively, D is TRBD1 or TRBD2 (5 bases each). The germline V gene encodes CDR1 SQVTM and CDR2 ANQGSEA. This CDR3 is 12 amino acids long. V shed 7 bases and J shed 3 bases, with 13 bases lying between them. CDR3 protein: CSGGRTFYEQYF. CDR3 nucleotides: TGCAGCGGGGGACGTACCTTCTACGAGCAGTACTTC.

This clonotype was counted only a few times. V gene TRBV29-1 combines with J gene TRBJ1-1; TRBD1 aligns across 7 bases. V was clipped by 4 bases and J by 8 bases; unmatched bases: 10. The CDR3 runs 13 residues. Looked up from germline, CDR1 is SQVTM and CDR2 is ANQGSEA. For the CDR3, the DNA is TGCAGCGTTGCGGGACAGTCTTTGGGGGAAGCTTTCTTT. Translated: CSVAGQSLGEAFF.